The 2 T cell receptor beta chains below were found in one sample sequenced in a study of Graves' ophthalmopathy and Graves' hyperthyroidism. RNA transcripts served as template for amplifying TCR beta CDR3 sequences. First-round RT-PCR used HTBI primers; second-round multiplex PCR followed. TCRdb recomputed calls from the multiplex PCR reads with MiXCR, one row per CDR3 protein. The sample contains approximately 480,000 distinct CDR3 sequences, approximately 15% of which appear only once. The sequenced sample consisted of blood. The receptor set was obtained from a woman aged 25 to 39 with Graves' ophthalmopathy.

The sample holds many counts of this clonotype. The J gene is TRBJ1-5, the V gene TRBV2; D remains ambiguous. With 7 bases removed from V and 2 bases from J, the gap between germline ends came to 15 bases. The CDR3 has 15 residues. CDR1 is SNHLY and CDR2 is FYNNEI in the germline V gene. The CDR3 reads CASNLGGVGNQPQHF. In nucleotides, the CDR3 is TGTGCCAGCAATCTCGGAGGCGTGGGCAATCAGCCCCAGCATTTT. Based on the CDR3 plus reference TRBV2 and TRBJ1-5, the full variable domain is EPEVTQTPSHQVTQMGQEVILRCVPISNHLYFYWYRQILGQKVEFLVSFYNNEISEKSEIFDDQFSVERPDGSNFTLKIRSTKLEDSAMYFCASNLGGVGNQPQHFGDGTRLSIL.

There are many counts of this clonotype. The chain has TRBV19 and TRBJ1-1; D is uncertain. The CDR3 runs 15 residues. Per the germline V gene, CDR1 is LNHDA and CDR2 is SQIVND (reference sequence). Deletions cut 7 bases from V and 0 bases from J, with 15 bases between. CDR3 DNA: TGTGCCAGTACCAAGGGCGGATACTTGAACACTGAAGCTTTCTTT. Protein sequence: CASTKGGYLNTEAFF. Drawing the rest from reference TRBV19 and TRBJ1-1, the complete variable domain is DGGITQSPKYLFRKEGQNVTLSCEQNLNHDAMYWYRQDPGQGLRLIYYSQIVNDFQKGDIAEGYSVSREKKESFPLTVTSAQKNPTAFYLCASTKGGYLNTEAFFGQGTRLTVV.